The clone carrying this T cell receptor beta chain was seen just once. Its antigen is not known. The data were taken from a study of blood T cells in healthy people across ages. RNA extraction gave at least 5 micrograms of total RNA per sample. The CDR3 sequence is 16 residues long. Germline V gene data show CDR1 as ENHRY and CDR2 as SYGVKD. Trimming removed 0 bases from V and 7 bases from J; junction bases left unmatched: 9. The authors ran a second PCR of about 6 to 11 cycles using a sample-barcoded 5' primer and a J-beta primer mix. TCRdb re-derived calls from the 5' RACE reads in MiXCR, one entry per CDR3 protein. The table lists around 670,000 distinct CDR3 sequences, roughly 31% of them singletons. Study results and caveats: TCR beta diversity, measured per million T cells, fell in a roughly linear way with age.

The specimen sequenced was blood. The receptor was derived from a woman aged 80 or over in good health. The chain links TRBV10-3 to TRBJ2-1; 7 nucleotides agree with TRBD2. The CDR3 sequence is CAISESSAGEGNEQFF. CDR3 DNA: TGTGCCATCAGTGAGTCGTCCGCGGGAGAAGGAAATGAGCAGTTCTTC.